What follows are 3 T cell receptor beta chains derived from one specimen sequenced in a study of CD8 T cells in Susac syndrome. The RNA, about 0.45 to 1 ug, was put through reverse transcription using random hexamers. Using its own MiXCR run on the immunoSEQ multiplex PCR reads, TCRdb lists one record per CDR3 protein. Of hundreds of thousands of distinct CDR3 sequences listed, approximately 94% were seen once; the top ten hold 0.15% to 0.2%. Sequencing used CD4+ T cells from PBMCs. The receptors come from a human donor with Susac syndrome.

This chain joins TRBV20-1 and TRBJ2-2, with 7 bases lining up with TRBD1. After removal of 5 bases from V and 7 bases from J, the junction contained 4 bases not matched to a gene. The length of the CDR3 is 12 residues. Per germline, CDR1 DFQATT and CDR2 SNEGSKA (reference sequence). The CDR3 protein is CSAQHRGGELFF. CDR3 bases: TGCAGTGCTCAACACAGGGGCGGGGAGCTGTTTTTT.

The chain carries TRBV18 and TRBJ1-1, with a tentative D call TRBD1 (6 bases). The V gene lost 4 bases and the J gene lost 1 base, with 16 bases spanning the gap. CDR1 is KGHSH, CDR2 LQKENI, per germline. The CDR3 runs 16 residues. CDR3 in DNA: TGTGCCAGCTCACGGGGGGGGCCATCCAGGAACACTGAAGCTTTCTTT. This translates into CASSRGGPSRNTEAFF.

For the CDR3, the DNA is TGTGCCAGCAGCTTATTGGGACAGCTCTATGGCTACACCTTC. Translating it yields CASSLLGQLYGYTF. J is TRBJ1-2 and V is TRBV5-6; 7 nucleotides agree with TRBD1. This CDR3 comprises 14 residues. V dropped 2 bases and J dropped 4; count of bases not matched to a gene: 5. Germline CDR1 and CDR2: SGHDT and YYEEEE.